This T cell receptor beta chain was documented in a study of untreated major depressive disorder. Germline assignment: CDR1 SGHRS and CDR2 YFSETQ. Trimming cost V 4 bases and J 4 bases, with 12 bases left between them. The CDR3 sequence is 14 residues long. Using immunoSEQ multiplex PCR, the repertoire was profiled, and TCRdb retains in-frame clones only, with some absent. The sample lists around 20,000 clones; 85% to 95% were seen once. The source of this sequence is a young man in good health. The sample taken for sequencing was CD4+ T cells from PBMCs. The chain has TRBV5-1 and TRBJ1-5; D gene ambiguous. The CDR3 region has the DNA TGCGCCAGCAGCCCGGGGTCAGCGAATCAGCCCCAGCATTTT. This gives the protein CASSPGSANQPQHF.